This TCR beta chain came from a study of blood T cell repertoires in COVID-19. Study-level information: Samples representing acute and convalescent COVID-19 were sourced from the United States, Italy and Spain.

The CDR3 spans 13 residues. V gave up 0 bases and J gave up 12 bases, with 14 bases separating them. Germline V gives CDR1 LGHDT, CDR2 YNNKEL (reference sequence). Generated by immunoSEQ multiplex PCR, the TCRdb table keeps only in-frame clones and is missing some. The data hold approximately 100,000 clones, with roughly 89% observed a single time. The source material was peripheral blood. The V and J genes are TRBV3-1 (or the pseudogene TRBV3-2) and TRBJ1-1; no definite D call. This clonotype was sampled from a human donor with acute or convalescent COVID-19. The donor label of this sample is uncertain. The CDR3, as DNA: TGTGCCAGCAGCCAAGATGATGCACTCGGGACTTTCTTT. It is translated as CASSQDDALGTFF.